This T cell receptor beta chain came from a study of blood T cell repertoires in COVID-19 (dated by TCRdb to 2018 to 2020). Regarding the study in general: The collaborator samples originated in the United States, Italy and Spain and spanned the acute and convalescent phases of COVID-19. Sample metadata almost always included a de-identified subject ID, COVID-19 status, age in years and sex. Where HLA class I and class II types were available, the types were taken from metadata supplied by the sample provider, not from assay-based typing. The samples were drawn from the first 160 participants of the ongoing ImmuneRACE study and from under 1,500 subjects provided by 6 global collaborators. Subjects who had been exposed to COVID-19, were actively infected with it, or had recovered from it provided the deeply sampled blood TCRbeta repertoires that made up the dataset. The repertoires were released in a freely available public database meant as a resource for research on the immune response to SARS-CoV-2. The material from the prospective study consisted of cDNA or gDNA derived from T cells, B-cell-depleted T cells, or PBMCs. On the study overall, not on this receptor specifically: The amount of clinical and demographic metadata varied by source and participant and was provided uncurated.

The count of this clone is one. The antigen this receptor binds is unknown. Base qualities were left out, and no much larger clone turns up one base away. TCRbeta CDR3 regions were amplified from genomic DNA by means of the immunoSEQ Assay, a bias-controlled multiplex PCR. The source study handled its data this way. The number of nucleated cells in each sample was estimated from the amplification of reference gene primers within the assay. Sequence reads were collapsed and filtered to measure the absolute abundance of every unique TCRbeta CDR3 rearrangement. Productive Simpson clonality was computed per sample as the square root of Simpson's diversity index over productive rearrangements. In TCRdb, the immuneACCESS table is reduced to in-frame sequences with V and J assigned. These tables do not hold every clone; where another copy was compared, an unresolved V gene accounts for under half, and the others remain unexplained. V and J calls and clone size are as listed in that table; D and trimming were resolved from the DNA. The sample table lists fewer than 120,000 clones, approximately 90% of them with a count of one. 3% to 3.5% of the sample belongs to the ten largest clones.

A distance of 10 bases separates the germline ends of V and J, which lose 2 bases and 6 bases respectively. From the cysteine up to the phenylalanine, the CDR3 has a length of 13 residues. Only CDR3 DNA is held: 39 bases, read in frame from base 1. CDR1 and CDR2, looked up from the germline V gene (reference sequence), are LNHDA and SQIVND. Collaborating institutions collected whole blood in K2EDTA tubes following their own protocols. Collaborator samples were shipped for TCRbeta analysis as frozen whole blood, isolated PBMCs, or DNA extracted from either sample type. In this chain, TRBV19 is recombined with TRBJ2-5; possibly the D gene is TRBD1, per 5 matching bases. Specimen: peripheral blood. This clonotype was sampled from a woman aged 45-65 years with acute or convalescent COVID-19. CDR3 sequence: CASSIQGGKTQYF. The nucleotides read TGTGCCAGTAGTATACAGGGCGGAAAGACCCAGTACTTC.